This TCR beta chain appears in the sequencing data of a study of blood T cell repertoires in COVID-19 (dated by TCRdb to the early 2020s). Turning to the overall study: Collaborator samples came from the United States, Italy and Spain and covered acute and convalescent phases of COVID-19. The material from the prospective study consisted of cDNA or gDNA derived from T cells, B-cell-depleted T cells, or PBMCs. The dataset comprised deeply sampled blood TCRbeta repertoires from subjects exposed to, actively infected with, or recovered from COVID-19. The repertoires were released in a freely available public database meant as a resource for research on the immune response to SARS-CoV-2. Samples were obtained from the ongoing ImmuneRACE study (first 160 participants) and from 1,254 subjects provided by 6 global collaborators. Sample metadata almost always included a de-identified subject ID, COVID-19 status, age in years and sex. Where available, HLA class I and class II types were obtained from metadata supplied by the sample provider rather than from assay-based typing. Overall results and qualifications from the work: The amount of clinical and demographic metadata varied by source and participant and was provided uncurated.

TCRbeta CDR3 regions were amplified from genomic DNA by means of the immunoSEQ Assay, a bias-controlled multiplex PCR. On the authors' methods: The number of nucleated cells in each sample was estimated by amplification of reference gene primers within the assay. Sequence reads were collapsed and filtered to measure the absolute abundance of every unique TCRbeta CDR3 rearrangement. For each sample, productive Simpson clonality was calculated as the square root of Simpson's diversity index across productive rearrangements. The table was pulled from immuneACCESS by TCRdb, which kept in-frame rearrangements only. Such tables lose some clones; where checked, under half of the loss comes from unresolved V genes, and the rest has no known cause. The DNA was the basis for D and trimming; V, J and clone size are from that table. The table for this sample lists about 71,000 clones; roughly 82% of them were counted only once. Together, the top ten hold roughly 13% of the sample.

The collaborating institutions used their own protocols to collect whole blood in K2EDTA tubes. For TCRbeta analysis, collaborators shipped samples as frozen whole blood, isolated PBMCs, or DNA extracted from either of those sample types. A word on this clone: Its antigen remains unidentified. Per-base qualities were not stored, and no clone one base away is much larger.

V and J are truncated by 6 bases and 3 bases respectively, leaving an intervening sequence of 15 bases. For CDR1 and CDR2, the germline V gene lists SGHAT and FQNNGV. The CDR3 holds 15 amino acids from the cysteine to the phenylalanine. Of all the DNA, just the CDR3 is kept, 45 bases in frame from base 1. The TCR comes from a woman older than 75 with acute or convalescent COVID-19. The sequenced sample consisted of peripheral blood. The chain was built from TRBV11-2 and TRBJ1-5; TRBD1 could be the D gene, as 5 bases match. The CDR3 protein: CASSSGFSSNQPQHF. The sequence in DNA is TGTGCCAGCAGTTCAGGGTTTTCTTCCAATCAGCCCCAGCATTTT.